This T cell receptor (beta chain) was captured in a study of cytomegalovirus exposure and HLA in healthy donors. Points from the study as a whole: Association of around 17,000 TCR beta sequences with HLA alleles was found at 0.05 false discovery rate in a later analysis. The classifier reportedly diagnosed cytomegalovirus status with high specificity and sensitivity. Excluded were some V segments that proved indistinguishable, including TRBV6-2 and TRBV6-3.

J gave up 0 bases and V 5 bases, and 3 bases lay outside the gene matches. Per germline, CDR1 MNHEY and CDR2 SMNVEV (reference sequence). The CDR3 has 16 residues. A remark on this clone: What it recognizes is unknown.

The study ran its PCR with 60 Vbeta and 13 Jbeta primers. TCRdb's copy holds only in-frame clones and misses some; the assay was immunoSEQ multiplex PCR. The sample shows more than 200,000 clones, 70% to 90% of them seen only once. The sequencing sample was made of PBMCs. The chain uses TRBV27 and TRBJ2-1; 11 nucleotides align to TRBD1. The sequence was collected from a human donor in good health. The chain's CDR3 is CASSRGTGGSYNEQFF. In DNA form, the CDR3 reads TGTGCCAGCAGTAGAGGGACAGGGGGCTCCTACAATGAGCAGTTCTTC.